This T cell receptor (beta chain) appears in the sequencing data of a study of T and B cells in COVID-19 patients. On the study more broadly: Of around 21 active-infection patients, more than nine were critically ill with mechanical ventilation or extracorporeal membrane oxygenation. Comorbidities linked to unfavorable COVID-19 outcome were present in about 90% of the 20 active-infection patients.

Each TRB amplification used roughly 240-550 ng of genomic DNA from blood. The study, taken as a whole, reports: Patients with COVID-19 reportedly showed strongly skewed T cell receptor beta variable and joining gene usage. At recovery TRB diversity and richness exceeded healthy donors, after highly clonal active COVID-19 repertoires.

Multiplex PCR with BIOMED2 TRB-A/B primer pools amplified TRB rearrangements. TCRdb re-derived calls from the multiplex PCR reads in MiXCR, one entry per CDR3 protein. The repertoire includes about 14,000 distinct CDR3 sequences, approximately 24% of them detected once, and about 4.1% sits in the top ten. The V end was cut by 3 bases, the J end by 5 bases, with 18 bases between. Germline V gives CDR1 KGHDR, CDR2 SFDVKD. CDR3 length: 16 amino acids. In the case of this clonotype: Its antigen is undetermined.

This chain uses TRBV24-1 with TRBJ2-5; D could derive from TRBD1 or TRBD2 (6 bases each). The sequence was collected from a human donor who had recovered from COVID-19. Sequencing input: blood. The CDR3 DNA is TGTGCCACCAGTGATCCCCCGAGGGGGGCGTGGGAGACCCAGTACTTC. Translating it yields CATSDPPRGAWETQYF.